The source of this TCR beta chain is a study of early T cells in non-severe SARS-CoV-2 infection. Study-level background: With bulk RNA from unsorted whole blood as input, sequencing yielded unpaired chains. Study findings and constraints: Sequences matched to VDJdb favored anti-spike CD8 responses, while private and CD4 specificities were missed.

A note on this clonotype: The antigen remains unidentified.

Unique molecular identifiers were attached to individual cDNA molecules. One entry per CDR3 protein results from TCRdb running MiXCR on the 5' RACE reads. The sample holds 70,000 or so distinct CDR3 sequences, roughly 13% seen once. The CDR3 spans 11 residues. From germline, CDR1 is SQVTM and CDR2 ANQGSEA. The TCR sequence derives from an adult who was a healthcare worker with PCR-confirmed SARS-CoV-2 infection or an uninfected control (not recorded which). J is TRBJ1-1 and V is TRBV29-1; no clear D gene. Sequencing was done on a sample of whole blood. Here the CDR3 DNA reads TGCACCGCACAGAGGAACACTGAAGCTTTCTTT. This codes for CTAQRNTEAFF. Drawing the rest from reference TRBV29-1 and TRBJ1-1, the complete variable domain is SAVISQKPSRDICQRGTSLTIQCQVDSQVTMMFWYRQQPGQSLTLIATANQGSEATYESGFVIDKFPISRPNLTFSTLTVSNMSPEDSSIYLCTAQRNTEAFFGQGTRLTVV.